Following are 23 T cell receptor beta chains from one sample sequenced in a study of blood T cell repertoires in COVID-19. The method was immunoSEQ multiplex PCR; TCRdb's version includes in-frame clones alone and lacks a portion of them. The table lists 100,000 to 140,000 clones, more than 80% of them singletons. The sequencing sample was made of peripheral blood. These receptors were obtained from a man in his forties with active or convalescent COVID-19.

CDR3 region: CASSAGEQSYNEQFF. Here the CDR3 DNA reads TGTGCCAGCAGCGCGGGGGAACAGTCGTACAATGAGCAGTTCTTC. The V gene is TRBV7-3, the J gene TRBJ2-1, with 7 bases that match TRBD2. Germline lookup yields CDR1 SGHTA and CDR2 FQGTGA. The CDR3 length is 15 residues. Trimming took 5 bases from V and 4 from J; bases not matched to a gene: 8.

This chain joins TRBV19 and TRBJ1-1; no clear D gene. There are 15 residues in the CDR3. The germline V gene has CDR1 LNHDA and CDR2 SQIVND (reference sequence). V was clipped by 2 bases and J by 0 bases, with 10 bases between them. The CDR3 sequence: CASSIMGTMNTEAFF. The CDR3 DNA is TGTGCCAGTAGTATAATGGGCACGATGAACACTGAAGCTTTCTTT. The full variable domain, in which reference TRBV19 and TRBJ1-1 provide the parts outside the CDR3, is DGGITQSPKYLFRKEGQNVTLSCEQNLNHDAMYWYRQDPGQGLRLIYYSQIVNDFQKGDIAEGYSVSREKKESFPLTVTSAQKNPTAFYLCASSIMGTMNTEAFFGQGTRLTVV.

The chain links TRBV7-2 to TRBJ2-1; TRBD2 aligns across 8 bases. Unmatched junction bases numbered 15, after V lost 5 bases and J lost 9 bases. The CDR3 consists of 16 residues. Looked up from germline, CDR1 is SGHTA and CDR2 is FQGNSA. Here the CDR3 reads CASSLTSGGNLGEQFF. The CDR3, as DNA: TGTGCCAGCAGCCTAACTAGCGGAGGGAACCTTGGTGAGCAGTTCTTC.

This clone was seen just once. V and J are TRBV12-3 or TRBV12-4 and TRBJ1-2; tentative D call: TRBD1 (5 bases). Deletions cut 10 bases from V and 7 bases from J, with 16 bases between. This CDR3 is 12 amino acids long. CDR3 sequence: CATQVGGRGYTF. In DNA form, the CDR3 reads TGTGCCACCCAGGTGGGGGGTCGTGGCTACACCTTC.

The V gene is TRBV24-1, the J gene TRBJ2-3, with 9 bases aligning to TRBD1. The V and J ends lost 7 bases and 3 bases, in that order; junction bases with no gene match: 7. Germline CDR1 reads KGHDR; CDR2 reads SFDVKD. The CDR3 spans 15 residues. CDR3 coding DNA: TGTGCCACCAGCGCCGGGACAGGGTGGACAGATACGCAGTATTTT. Translating gives CATSAGTGWTDTQYF.

This clone is a singleton in its sample. V usage is TRBV25-1 and J usage is TRBJ2-7, with 7 nucleotides matching TRBD2. V was pared by 1 base and J by 6 bases, with 15 bases of the junction left unmatched. The CDR3 runs 17 residues. The germline gives CDR1 MGHDK, CDR2 SYGVNS. CDR3 loop: CASSEFVPGLGFGEQYF. The DNA for the CDR3 is TGTGCCAGCAGTGAATTTGTTCCCGGACTAGGCTTCGGCGAGCAGTACTTC.

The rearrangement links TRBV7-2 to TRBJ2-7; possibly TRBD2 for D (5 bases). Germline V CDR1 and CDR2: SGHTA, FQGNSA. V lost 1 base, J lost 0 bases, and 10 bases lay in between. This CDR3 region has 15 residues. This chain's CDR3 is CASSLVPLGSYEQYF. CDR3 nucleotide sequence: TGTGCCAGCAGCTTAGTCCCACTAGGCTCCTACGAGCAGTACTTC.

The chain has TRBV15 and TRBJ1-1; 8 bases align to TRBD1. The CDR3 runs to 15 residues. From germline, CDR1 is LNHNV and CDR2 YYDKDF (reference sequence). With 5 bases clipped from V and 3 bases from J, the junction kept 8 bases outside the gene matches. Written as DNA, the CDR3 is TGTGCCACCAGCCGTGGGACAGGCGGATACACTGAAGCTTTCTTT. Translated: CATSRGTGGYTEAFF.

The CDR3 DNA reads TGTGCCAGCAGTCCGCTAGGGACTAGCGCCAACGTCCTGACTTTC. It yields the protein CASSPLGTSANVLTF. The chain carries TRBV28 and TRBJ2-6, with 9 bases lining up with TRBD2. The CDR3 is 15 residues long. Germline lookup yields CDR1 MDHEN and CDR2 SYDVKM. With V trimmed by 5 bases and J by 7 bases, 6 bases remained unmatched. The whole variable domain, filled in from reference TRBV28 and TRBJ2-6, reads DVKVTQSSRYLVKRTGEKVFLECVQDMDHENMFWYRQDPGLGLRLIYFSYDVKMKEKGDIPEGYSVSREKKERFSLILESASTNQTSMYLCASSPLGTSANVLTFGAGSRLTVL.

The chain carries TRBV6-5 and TRBJ2-7; 8 bases fit TRBD2. After removal of 5 bases from V and 2 bases from J, the junction contained 5 bases not matched to a gene. The CDR3 totals 14 residues. Germline CDR1 is MNHEY and CDR2 is SVGAGI. Here the CDR3 reads CASSSRRGAYEQYF. CDR3 in DNA: TGTGCCAGCAGTAGTAGGCGGGGGGCCTACGAGCAGTACTTC.

V usage is TRBV7-9 and J usage is TRBJ2-7; weak D call: TRBD2 (6 bases). V lost 5 bases and J 0 bases, leaving 14 bases between the germline ends. The CDR3 contains 15 residues. Germline loops: CDR1 SEHNR, CDR2 FQNEAQ (reference sequence). The CDR3 DNA reads as TGTGCCAGCAGCCGTCCTAGCGAGACCTCCTACGAGCAGTACTTC. This sequence encodes CASSRPSETSYEQYF.

This chain uses TRBV15 with TRBJ2-7; 7 nucleotides line up with TRBD1. The CDR3 length is 15 residues. V gave up 3 bases and J gave up 0 bases; unmatched junction bases: 5. CDR1 is LNHNV, CDR2 YYDKDF, per germline (reference sequence). CDR3 region: CATSSPRDSSYEQYF. The CDR3 coding sequence is TGTGCCACCAGCAGTCCCCGGGACAGCTCCTACGAGCAGTACTTC.

The rearrangement uses TRBV12-3 or TRBV12-4 and TRBJ1-2; D call uncertain. V gave up 6 bases and J gave up 8 bases, with 10 bases separating them. The CDR3 covers 11 residues. The CDR3 DNA reads TGTGCCAGCAGCGGACCGGGGGGCTACACCTTC. Amino acid sequence: CASSGPGGYTF.

The chain uses TRBV7-2 and TRBJ2-3; unclear D gene. Trimming pared 2 bases from V and 0 bases from J, leaving 15 bases between. The germline V gene has CDR1 SGHTA and CDR2 FQGNSA. The CDR3 is 17 amino acids. The CDR3 coding sequence is TGTGCCAGCAGCTTAAAACCAGGTAGTGCTAGCACAGATACGCAGTATTTT. This codes for CASSLKPGSASTDTQYF. Supplemented by reference TRBV7-2 and TRBJ2-3, the full variable domain reads GAGVSQSPSNKVTEKGKDVELRCDPISGHTALYWYRQSLGQGLEFLIYFQGNSAPDKSGLPSDRFSAERTGGSVSTLTIQRTQQEDSAVYLCASSLKPGSASTDTQYFGPGTRLTVL.

The V gene is TRBV24-1, the J gene TRBJ1-2; a weak D match, TRBD1 (6 bases). Trimming removed 1 base at V and 4 bases at J, with 9 bases between. Germline assignment: CDR1 KGHDR and CDR2 SFDVKD. The CDR3 totals 14 residues. CDR3 sequence: CATSDFTGSYGYTF. For the CDR3, the DNA is TGTGCCACCAGTGATTTCACAGGGAGCTATGGCTACACCTTC.

The chain links TRBV28 to TRBJ2-6, with TRBD1 matching over 11 bases. There are 19 residues in the CDR3. V lost 4 bases to trimming and J lost 0 bases; unmatched junction nucleotides: 8. CDR1 and CDR2 from the germline V gene are MDHEN and SYDVKM. CDR3 in DNA: TGTGCCAGCAGTTCCATGGCCGGGACAGGGGGCTCTGGGGCCAACGTCCTGACTTTC. Residues: CASSSMAGTGGSGANVLTF.

This chain links TRBV11-2 with TRBJ2-7; unclear D gene. Per the germline V gene, CDR1 is SGHAT and CDR2 is FQNNGV. The CDR3 runs to 14 residues. V lost 4 bases and J lost 5, with 15 bases in between. CDR3 bases: TGTGCCAGCAGCTCGGTACTTGGCAGGCACGAGCAGTACTTC. Its translation: CASSSVLGRHEQYF.

V gene TRBV28 combines with J gene TRBJ2-7; weak D call: TRBD2 (6 bases). The ends were cut back, 5 bases at V and 2 bases at J, with 10 bases in the middle. This CDR3 has 13 residues. Per the germline V gene, CDR1 is MDHEN and CDR2 is SYDVKM. The CDR3, as DNA: TGTGCCAGCAGTCAAAGCGGGCCCTACGAGCAGTACTTC. Residues: CASSQSGPYEQYF. The full variable domain, rest sourced from reference TRBV28 and TRBJ2-7, is DVKVTQSSRYLVKRTGEKVFLECVQDMDHENMFWYRQDPGLGLRLIYFSYDVKMKEKGDIPEGYSVSREKKERFSLILESASTNQTSMYLCASSQSGPYEQYFGPGTRLTVT.

This clone was counted a single time. The chain carries TRBV18 and TRBJ2-1, with TRBD1 matching over 10 bases. The V gene's germline CDR1 is KGHSH and CDR2 LQKENI. V lost 0 bases, J lost 6 bases, and 11 bases stayed unmatched. The CDR3 contains 18 residues. The CDR3 nucleotides read TGTGCCAGCTCACCACCGAATTTTAGGACAGGGGGTGCCAATGAGCAGTTCTTC. Encoded protein: CASSPPNFRTGGANEQFF.

This sequence joins TRBV2 and TRBJ1-4; 10 bases are shared with TRBD1. V was clipped by 5 bases and J by 0 bases; unmatched bases: 3. CDR3 size: 16 residues. Germline V gene lookup returns CDR1 SNHLY and CDR2 FYNNEI. CDR3 DNA sequence: TGTGCCAGCAGTAGGGACAGGGGCGCAACTAATGAAAAACTGTTTTTT. It codes for CASSRDRGATNEKLFF. Based on the CDR3 plus reference TRBV2 and TRBJ1-4, the full variable domain is EPEVTQTPSHQVTQMGQEVILRCVPISNHLYFYWYRQILGQKVEFLVSFYNNEISEKSEIFDDQFSVERPDGSNFTLKIRSTKLEDSAMYFCASSRDRGATNEKLFFGSGTQLSVL.

The V gene is TRBV4-1, the J gene TRBJ2-6, with 8 bases aligning to TRBD2. In germline, CDR1 is MGHRA, CDR2 YSYEKL. J was trimmed by 4 bases and V by 4 bases; bases with no gene match: 12. The CDR3 consists of 18 residues. CDR3 residues: CASSRKLAVLEGANVLTF. CDR3 bases: TGCGCCAGCAGCCGTAAACTAGCGGTCCTGGAAGGGGCCAACGTCCTGACTTTC.

This chain joins TRBV28 and TRBJ2-1; the D gene is possibly TRBD1 (5 bases). This CDR3 is built from 15 residues. V lost 3 bases to trimming and J lost 5 bases, with 14 bases between them. CDR1 is MDHEN, CDR2 SYDVKM, per germline. CDR3 sequence: CASSLPAGRDNEQFF. The CDR3 DNA reads TGTGCCAGCAGTTTGCCGGCAGGGCGCGACAATGAGCAGTTCTTC.

The rearrangement uses TRBV10-1 and TRBJ2-7; the D gene is possibly TRBD2 (6 bases). The germline V and J ends were trimmed by 3 bases and 7 bases, with 13 bases remaining between them. In germline, CDR1 is WNHNN, CDR2 SYGVQD (reference sequence). CDR3 length equals 13 residues. CDR3 sequence reads: CASSEKEGVEQYF. In nucleotides, the CDR3 is TGCGCCAGCAGTGAAAAGGAGGGAGTAGAGCAGTACTTC.